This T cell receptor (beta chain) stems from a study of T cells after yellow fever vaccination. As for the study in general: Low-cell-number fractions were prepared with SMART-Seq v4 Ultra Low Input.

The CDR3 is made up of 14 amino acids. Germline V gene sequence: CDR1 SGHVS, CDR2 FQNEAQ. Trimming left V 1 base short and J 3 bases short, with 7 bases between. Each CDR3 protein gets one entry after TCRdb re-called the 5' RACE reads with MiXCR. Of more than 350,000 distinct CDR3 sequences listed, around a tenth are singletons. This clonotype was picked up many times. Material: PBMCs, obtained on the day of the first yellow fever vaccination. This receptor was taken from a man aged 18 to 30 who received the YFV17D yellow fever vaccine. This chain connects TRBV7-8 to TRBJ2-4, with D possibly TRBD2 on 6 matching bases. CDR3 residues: CASSLEDYKNIQYF. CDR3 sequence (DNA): TGTGCCAGCAGCTTAGAGGACTACAAAAACATTCAGTACTTC.